A single sample is the source of the 16 T cell receptor beta chains below, sequenced in a study of shared clonotypes between healthy human individuals. Some clones are missing from TCRdb's copy, which holds only in-frame ones; the method was immunoSEQ multiplex PCR. The table lists some 980,000 clones, 60% to 85% of them singletons. The sample comprised memory CD4+ T cells sorted from blood. Subset indicated: CD45RA-negative fraction. All receptors derive from a man between 18 and 35 years old in good health.

This clone has at least ten counts. Different DNA sequences within this sample yield the same CDR3. This chain joins TRBV5-1 and TRBJ2-2; the match to TRBD1 covers 8 bases. The germline CDR1 and CDR2 sequences are SGHRS and YFSETQ. The CDR3 is 15 amino acids. The J segment lost 1 base and the V segment lost 3 bases, leaving 2 bases of the junction unmatched. The DNA for the CDR3 is TGCGCCAGCAGCTCCACAGGGGGGAACACCGGGGAGCTGTTTTTT. Its translation: CASSSTGGNTGELFF. Combining the CDR3 with reference TRBV5-1 and TRBJ2-2 gives the whole variable domain KAGVTQTPRYLIKTRGQQVTLSCSPISGHRSVSWYQQTPGQGLQFLFEYFSETQRNKGNFPGRFSGRQFSNSRSEMNVSTLELGDSALYLCASSSTGGNTGELFFGEGSRLTVL.

This clone came up a few times. The CDR3 DNA reads TGCGCCAGCAGCTTGTCTATCCTCACAGATACGCAGTATTTT. Protein: CASSLSILTDTQYF. The J gene is TRBJ2-3, the V gene TRBV5-1, with D uncertain. V lost 1 base and J lost 2, with 8 bases in between. The CDR3 sequence is 14 residues long. CDR1 SGHRS and CDR2 YFSETQ come from the germline V gene.

This chain joins TRBV28 and TRBJ1-2; D remains unclear. Trimming stripped 7 bases from V and 7 bases from J, with 13 bases between. The CDR3 loop spans 12 amino acids. CDR1 MDHEN and CDR2 SYDVKM come from the germline V gene. The DNA of the CDR3 is TGTGCCAGCACCCCACGGGCATCTGGCTACACCTTC. Translation: CASTPRASGYTF.

V is TRBV7-2 and J is TRBJ2-1; TRBD2 aligns across 9 bases. This CDR3 spans 16 amino acids. Germline V gene sequence: CDR1 SGHTA, CDR2 FQGNSA. The V segment lost 4 bases and the J segment 2 bases; nucleotides outside the gene matches: 6. The chain's CDR3 is CASSSGAGGPYNEQFF. Written as DNA, the CDR3 is TGTGCCAGCAGCTCAGGAGCGGGAGGCCCCTACAATGAGCAGTTCTTC. The full variable domain, with the rest looked up from reference TRBV7-2 and TRBJ2-1, is GAGVSQSPSNKVTEKGKDVELRCDPISGHTALYWYRQSLGQGLEFLIYFQGNSAPDKSGLPSDRFSAERTGGSVSTLTIQRTQQEDSAVYLCASSSGAGGPYNEQFFGPGTRLTVL.

The rearrangement joins TRBV6-5 to TRBJ1-5; D is unresolved. The V gene lost 5 bases and the J gene lost 4 bases, with 6 bases spanning the gap. Germline values: CDR1 MNHEY, CDR2 SVGAGI. The CDR3 is made up of 12 amino acids. CDR3 in amino acids: CASSPPNQPQHF. CDR3 DNA sequence: TGTGCCAGCAGTCCCCCAAATCAGCCCCAGCATTTT.

This clone was seen a single time. The chain uses TRBV7-9 and TRBJ2-5, with D perhaps matching TRBD1 (6 bases). The CDR3 loop spans 15 amino acids. CDR1 and CDR2 from the germline V gene are SEHNR and FQNEAQ (reference sequence). Deletions cut 10 bases from V and 1 base from J, with 19 bases between. CDR3 amino acids: CATTLDRRTQETQYF. The CDR3 nucleotides are TGTGCCACCACTCTCGACAGGAGAACCCAAGAGACCCAGTACTTC. The full variable domain, completed using reference TRBV7-9 and TRBJ2-5, is DTGVSQNPRHKITKRGQNVTFRCDPISEHNRLYWYRQTLGQGPEFLTYFQNEAQLEKSRLLSDRFSAERPKGSFSTLEIQRTEQGDSAMYLCATTLDRRTQETQYFGPGTRLLVL.

This clone occurred once. The chain combines TRBV14 with TRBJ2-7, with 8 bases identical to TRBD2. The CDR3 spans 16 residues. V was pared by 0 bases and J by 1 base, with 5 bases of the junction left unmatched. CDR1 and CDR2 (germline): SGHDN, FVKESK. The CDR3 DNA sequence: TGTGCCAGCAGCCAAGATCCTCGGGGGGGATCCTACGAGCAGTACTTC. Amino acid sequence: CASSQDPRGGSYEQYF. The whole variable domain, remainder taken from reference TRBV14 and TRBJ2-7, is EAGVTQFPSHSVIEKGQTVTLRCDPISGHDNLYWYRRVMGKEIKFLLHFVKESKQDESGMPNNRFLAERTGGTYSTLKVQPAELEDSGVYFCASSQDPRGGSYEQYFGPGTRLTVT.

J is TRBJ2-7 and V is TRBV30; no firm D call. Germline V CDR1 and CDR2: GTSNPN, SVGIG (reference sequence). V shed 2 bases and J shed 6 bases, with 11 bases lying between them. The CDR3 runs to 12 residues. Here the CDR3 DNA reads TGTGCCTGGAGTCATCGAGTCGGCGAGCAGTACTTC. This codes for CAWSHRVGEQYF.

V usage is TRBV4-1 and J usage is TRBJ2-7; a possible D gene is TRBD2 (5 bases). Trimming took 0 bases from V and 2 from J, leaving 17 bases between them. The CDR3 sequence is 17 residues long. CDR1 and CDR2 from the germline V gene are MGHRA and YSYEKL. CDR3 DNA sequence: TGCGCCAGCAGCCAAGATCCCCGGTCTAGCTTTGCCTACGAGCAGTACTTC. Encoded protein: CASSQDPRSSFAYEQYF.

As to this clone: The same CDR3 also results from other DNA sequences found in this sample. The genes are TRBV9 and TRBJ1-5; D gene ambiguous. The CDR3 is made up of 14 amino acids. Trimming cost V 0 bases and J 1 base, with 5 bases left between them. Germline lookup yields CDR1 SGDLS and CDR2 YYNGEE. CDR3 DNA: TGTGCCAGCAGCGTAGGGCAGAGCAATCAGCCCCAGCATTTT. Its translation: CASSVGQSNQPQHF.

The table lists this clone with a count of one. This sequence joins TRBV29-1 and TRBJ2-3; no reliable D call. The CDR3 contains 14 residues. The germline CDR1 and CDR2 sequences are SQVTM and ANQGSEA. V was cut by 3 bases and J by 1 base, with 11 bases left in between. CDR3 DNA: TGCAGCGTTGATCTGGCATTTGGCACAGATACGCAGTATTTT. Residues: CSVDLAFGTDTQYF.

Note on this clone: Other DNA sequences in this sample translate to the same CDR3. The rearrangement links TRBV7-2 to TRBJ2-1; D call uncertain. This CDR3 region has 13 residues. Germline CDR1 and CDR2: SGHTA and FQGNSA. The ends were cut back, 4 bases at V and 4 bases at J, with 8 bases in the middle. The CDR3 sequence: CASSSTGYNEQFF. The CDR3 DNA sequence: TGTGCCAGCAGCTCGACGGGTTACAATGAGCAGTTCTTC.

This clone was picked up a small number of times. The genes are TRBV5-1 and TRBJ1-2; tentatively, D is TRBD1 (6 bases). CDR3 length: 15 amino acids. V gave up 4 bases and J gave up 7 bases, with 20 bases separating them. The germline V gene encodes CDR1 SGHRS and CDR2 YFSETQ. The CDR3 reads CASSPAGGASGGYTF. The DNA of the CDR3 is TGCGCCAGCAGCCCGGCTGGGGGCGCCTCGGGTGGCTACACCTTC.

Only a few counts were recorded for this clone. The chain combines TRBV2 with TRBJ2-3; no clear D. The CDR3 totals 14 residues. The V and J ends lost 3 bases and 2 bases respectively, with 9 bases between them. CDR1 and CDR2 from the germline V gene are SNHLY and FYNNEI. CDR3 protein: CASSDRLFTDTQYF. CDR3 in DNA: TGTGCCAGCAGTGACAGACTCTTCACAGATACGCAGTATTTT.

This rearrangement joins TRBV11-3 to TRBJ2-5; possible D gene TRBD2, 5 bases. V gave up 1 base and J gave up 2 bases, with 11 bases separating them. The CDR3 has 15 amino acids. Per the germline V gene, CDR1 is SGHNT and CDR2 is YENEEA. Here the CDR3 DNA reads TGTGCCAGCAGCTTAGGTGGGAGCGTACAAGAGACCCAGTACTTC. This gives the protein CASSLGGSVQETQYF.

V and J are TRBV7-9 and TRBJ1-6, with TRBD1 as a possible D gene (6 bases). This CDR3 is 15 amino acids long. Deletions cut 5 bases from V and 9 bases from J, with 17 bases between. The germline V gene encodes CDR1 SEHNR and CDR2 FQNEAQ (reference sequence). Written as DNA, the CDR3 is TGTGCCAGCAGCAGTGCGGGGGGCGAACGTTCACCCCTCCACTTT. It encodes CASSSAGGERSPLHF.